Each of the 7 T cell receptor beta chains below was sequenced from the same sample in a study of T cell repertoires in cytomegalovirus infection (dated by TCRdb to the late 2010s). Sequencing was performed on an Illumina HiSeq 1500. TCRdb redid the processing of the public reads, applying fastp at Q25 and MiXCR, and retained in-frame beta chains. Rows with a matching CDR3 protein are joined into one entry that keeps the most common DNA and genes. The sample records about a million distinct CDR3 sequences, approximately 31% of which are singletons. Around an eighth of the sample comes from the top ten. Their antigen targets remain unknown. The sample's treatment or condition, from its label and the paper: in vitro stimulation with specific CMV peptide epitopes to enrich CMV-specific T cells. This specimen was cultured CD8+ T cells from PBMCs, taken from culture after CMV antigen stimulation. The receptors come from a human donor in good health (CMV status not recorded). Some clones in this sample may be carry-over from other donors' samples.

The chain has TRBV19 and TRBJ2-4; D is perhaps TRBD1 (5 bases). Trimming cost V 3 bases and J 9 bases, with 12 bases left between them. Per the germline V gene, CDR1 is LNHDA and CDR2 is SQIVND (reference sequence). The CDR3 has 13 amino acids. The CDR3 nucleotides read TGTGCCAGTAGTATCAGTCAGGGTTTCATTCAGTACTTC. Its translation: CASSISQGFIQYF. Looking up the rest from reference TRBV19 and TRBJ2-4 gives the full variable domain: DGGITQSPKYLFRKEGQNVTLSCEQNLNHDAMYWYRQDPGQGLRLIYYSQIVNDFQKGDIAEGYSVSREKKESFPLTVTSAQKNPTAFYLCASSISQGFIQYFGAGTRLSVL.

In its sample, this clonotype was seen a few times. This chain links TRBV6-6 with TRBJ1-2, with a possible D match to TRBD1 (6 bases). Germline V gives CDR1 MNHNY, CDR2 SVGAGI (reference sequence). V dropped 7 bases and J dropped 2 bases, with 26 bases sitting between them. This CDR3 is built from 18 residues. CDR3 residues: CASNSNQKPDRNNYGYTF. Written as DNA, the CDR3 is TGTGCCAGCAATTCTAACCAGAAACCTGACAGGAACAACTATGGCTACACCTTC.

The rearrangement joins TRBV5-6 to TRBJ2-7; tentatively, D is TRBD2 (7 bases). This CDR3 region has 14 residues. Per the germline V gene, CDR1 is SGHDT and CDR2 is YYEEEE. The germline V and J ends were trimmed by 3 bases and 4 bases, with 14 bases remaining between them. The CDR3 coding sequence is TGTGCCAGCAGCTGGGGGGGGGGCCTATACGAGCAGTACGTC. Protein product: CASSWGGGLYEQYV.

This clonotype has just one count. The J gene is TRBJ2-3, the V gene TRBV3-1; unclear D gene. The CDR3 extends over 17 amino acids. Germline V gene lookup returns CDR1 LGHDT and CDR2 YNNKEL (reference sequence). The V and J ends lost 0 bases and 3 bases respectively, with 16 bases between them. This CDR3 reads CASSQDWIGVGTDTQYF. The CDR3 region has the DNA TGTGCCAGCAGCCAAGATTGGATTGGAGTGGGGACAGATACGCAGTATTTT.

The chain joins TRBV4-1 to TRBJ2-7, with 11 bases identical to TRBD1. CDR3 length: 16 amino acids. Germline V gene lookup returns CDR1 MGHRA and CDR2 YSYEKL. Trimming removed 0 bases from V and 2 bases from J; junction bases left unmatched: 3. The chain's CDR3 is CASSQDQGQGAYEQYV. DNA of the CDR3: TGCGCCAGCAGCCAAGATCAGGGACAGGGGGCCTACGAGCAGTACGTC.

The chain is built from TRBV12-3 or TRBV12-4 and TRBJ1-1; possible D gene TRBD1, 5 bases. V lost 3 bases and J lost 1, with 27 bases in between. This CDR3 comprises 20 residues. The chain's CDR3 is CASSFRSAGGFGRRNTEAFF. In DNA, the CDR3 is TGTGCCAGCAGTTTTCGTTCTGCCGGGGGGTTTGGGCGCCGGAACACTGAAGCTTTCTTT.

This clonotype was observed a handful of times. The chain recombines TRBV10-3 with TRBJ2-2; 9 bases align to TRBD1. Germline CDR1 ENHRY, CDR2 SYGVKD. Trimming took 3 bases from V and 6 from J; bases not matched to a gene: 5. CDR3 size: 15 residues. In DNA, the CDR3 is TGTGCCATCAGTGACCCGACAGGGGGGCCCGGGGAGCTGTTTTTT. This codes for CAISDPTGGPGELFF.